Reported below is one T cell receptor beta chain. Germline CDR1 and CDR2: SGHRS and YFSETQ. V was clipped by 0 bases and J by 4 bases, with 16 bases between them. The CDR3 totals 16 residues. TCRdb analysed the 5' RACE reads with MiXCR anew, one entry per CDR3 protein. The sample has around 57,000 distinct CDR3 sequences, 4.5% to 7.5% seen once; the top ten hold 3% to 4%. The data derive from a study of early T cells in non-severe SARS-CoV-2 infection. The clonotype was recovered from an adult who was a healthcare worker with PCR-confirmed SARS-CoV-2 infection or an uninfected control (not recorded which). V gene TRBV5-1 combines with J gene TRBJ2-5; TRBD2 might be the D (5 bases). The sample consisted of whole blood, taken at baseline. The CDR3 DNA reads TGCGCCAGCAGCTTGGGGTCTAGCCCTCGGGGAGAGACCCAGTACTTC. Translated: CASSLGSSPRGETQYF. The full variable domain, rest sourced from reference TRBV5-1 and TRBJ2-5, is KAGVTQTPRYLIKTRGQQVTLSCSPISGHRSVSWYQQTPGQGLQFLFEYFSETQRNKGNFPGRFSGRQFSNSRSEMNVSTLELGDSALYLCASSLGSSPRGETQYFGPGTRLLVL.